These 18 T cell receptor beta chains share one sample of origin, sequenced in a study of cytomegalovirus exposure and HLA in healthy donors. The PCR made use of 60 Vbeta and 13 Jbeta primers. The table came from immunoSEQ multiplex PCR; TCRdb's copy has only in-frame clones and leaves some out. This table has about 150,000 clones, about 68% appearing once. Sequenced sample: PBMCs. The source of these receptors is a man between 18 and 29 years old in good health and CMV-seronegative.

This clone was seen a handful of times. CDR3 amino acids: CASGNRGLRVAEQYF. In DNA, the CDR3 is TGTGCCAGCGGGAACAGGGGGCTTCGAGTAGCGGAGCAGTACTTC. The genes are TRBV27 and TRBJ2-7, with TRBD1 matching over 9 bases. This CDR3 comprises 15 residues. Germline V gene lookup returns CDR1 MNHEY and CDR2 SMNVEV (reference sequence). The V and J ends lost 8 bases and 7 bases, in that order; junction bases with no gene match: 15.

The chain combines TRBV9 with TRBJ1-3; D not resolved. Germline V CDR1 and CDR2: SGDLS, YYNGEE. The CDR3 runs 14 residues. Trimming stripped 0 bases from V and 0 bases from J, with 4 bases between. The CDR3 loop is CASSVELSGNTIYF. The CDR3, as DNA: TGTGCCAGCAGCGTAGAGCTCTCTGGAAACACCATATATTTT.

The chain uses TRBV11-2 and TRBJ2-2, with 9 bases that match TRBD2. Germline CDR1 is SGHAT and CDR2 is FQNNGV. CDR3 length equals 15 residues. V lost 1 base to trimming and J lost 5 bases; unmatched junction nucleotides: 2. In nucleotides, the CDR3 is TGTGCCAGCAGCTTAGTGGCGGGAGGGACCGGGGAGCTGTTTTTT. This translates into CASSLVAGGTGELFF.

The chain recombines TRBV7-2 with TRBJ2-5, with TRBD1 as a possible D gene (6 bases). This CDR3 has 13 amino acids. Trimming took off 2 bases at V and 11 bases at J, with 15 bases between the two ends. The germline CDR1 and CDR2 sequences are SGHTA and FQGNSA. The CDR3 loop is CASSLWWDKQQYF. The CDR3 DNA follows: TGTGCCAGCAGCTTATGGTGGGACAAGCAGCAGTACTTC.

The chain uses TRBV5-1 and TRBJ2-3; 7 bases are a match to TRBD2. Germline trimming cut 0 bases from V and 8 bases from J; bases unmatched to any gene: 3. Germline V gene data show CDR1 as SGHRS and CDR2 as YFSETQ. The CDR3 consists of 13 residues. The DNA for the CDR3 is TGCGCCAGCAGCTTGGATCCGGGGGGTACGCAGTATTTT. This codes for CASSLDPGGTQYF. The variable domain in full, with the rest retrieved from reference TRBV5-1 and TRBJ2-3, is KAGVTQTPRYLIKTRGQQVTLSCSPISGHRSVSWYQQTPGQGLQFLFEYFSETQRNKGNFPGRFSGRQFSNSRSEMNVSTLELGDSALYLCASSLDPGGTQYFGPGTRLTVL.

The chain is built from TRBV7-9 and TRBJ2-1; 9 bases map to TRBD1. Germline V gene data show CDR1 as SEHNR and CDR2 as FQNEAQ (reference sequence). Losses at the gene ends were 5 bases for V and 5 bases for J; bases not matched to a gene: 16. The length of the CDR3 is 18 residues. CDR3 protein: CASSLPGQGGPPNNEQFF. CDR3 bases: TGTGCCAGCAGCCTTCCGGGACAGGGTGGGCCACCAAACAATGAGCAGTTCTTC.

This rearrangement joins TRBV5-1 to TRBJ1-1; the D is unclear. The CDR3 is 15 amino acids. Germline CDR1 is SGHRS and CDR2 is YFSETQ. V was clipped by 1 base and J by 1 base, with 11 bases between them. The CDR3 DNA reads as TGCGCCAGCAGCTTGAGTTGGGCAGGGAACACTGAAGCTTTCTTT. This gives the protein CASSLSWAGNTEAFF.

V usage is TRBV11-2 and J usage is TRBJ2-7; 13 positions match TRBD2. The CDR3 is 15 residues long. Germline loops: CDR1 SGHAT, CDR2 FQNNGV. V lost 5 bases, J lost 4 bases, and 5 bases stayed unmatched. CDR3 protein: CASSRQGLAGYEQYF. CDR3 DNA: TGTGCCAGCAGCCGACAGGGACTAGCGGGATACGAGCAGTACTTC.

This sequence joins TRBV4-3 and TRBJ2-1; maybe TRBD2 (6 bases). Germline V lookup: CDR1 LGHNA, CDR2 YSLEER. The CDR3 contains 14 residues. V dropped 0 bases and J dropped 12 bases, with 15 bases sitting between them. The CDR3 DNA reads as TGCGCCAGCAGCCAAGATCACCCCCAGGAGGGGCAGTTCTTC. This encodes CASSQDHPQEGQFF.

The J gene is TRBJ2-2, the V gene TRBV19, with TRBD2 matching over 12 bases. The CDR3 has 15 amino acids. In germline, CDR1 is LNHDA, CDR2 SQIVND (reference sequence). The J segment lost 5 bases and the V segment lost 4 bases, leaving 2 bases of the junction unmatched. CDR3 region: CASSRGLAGTGELFF. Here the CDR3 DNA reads TGTGCCAGTAGTAGAGGACTAGCGGGAACCGGGGAGCTGTTTTTT.

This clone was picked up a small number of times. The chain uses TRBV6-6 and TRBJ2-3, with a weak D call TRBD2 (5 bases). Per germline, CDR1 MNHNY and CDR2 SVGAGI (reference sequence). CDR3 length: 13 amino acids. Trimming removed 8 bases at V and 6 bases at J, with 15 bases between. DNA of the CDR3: TGTGCCAGCGGCCGGGATACGACGGATACGCAGTATTTT. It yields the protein CASGRDTTDTQYF.

CDR3 protein: CASSLWRAGNEQFF. The CDR3 region has the DNA TGTGCCAGCAGCCTTTGGAGGGCCGGCAATGAGCAGTTCTTC. V usage is TRBV5-6 and J usage is TRBJ2-1, with a weak D call TRBD2 (6 bases). The CDR3 sequence is 14 residues long. Germline CDR1 reads SGHDT; CDR2 reads YYEEEE. The V gene lost 4 bases and the J gene lost 6 bases, with 14 bases spanning the gap.

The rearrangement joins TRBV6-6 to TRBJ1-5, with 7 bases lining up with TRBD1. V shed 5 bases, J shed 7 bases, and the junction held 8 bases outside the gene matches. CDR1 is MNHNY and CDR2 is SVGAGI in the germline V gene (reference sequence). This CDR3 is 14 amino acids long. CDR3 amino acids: CASSQTGMRQPQHF. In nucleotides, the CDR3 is TGTGCCAGCAGTCAGACAGGGATGAGGCAGCCCCAGCATTTT.

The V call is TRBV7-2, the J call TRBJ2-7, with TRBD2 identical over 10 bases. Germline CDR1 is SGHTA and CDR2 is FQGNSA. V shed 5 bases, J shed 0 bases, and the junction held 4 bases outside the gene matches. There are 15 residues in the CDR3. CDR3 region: CASSLGLARSYEQYF. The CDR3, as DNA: TGTGCCAGCAGCCTGGGACTAGCGCGCTCCTACGAGCAGTACTTC.

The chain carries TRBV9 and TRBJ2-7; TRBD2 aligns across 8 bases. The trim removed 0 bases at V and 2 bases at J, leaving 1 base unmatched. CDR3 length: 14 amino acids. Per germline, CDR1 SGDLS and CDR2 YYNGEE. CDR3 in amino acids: CASSVDGGAYEQYF. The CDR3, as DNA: TGTGCCAGCAGCGTAGACGGGGGGGCCTACGAGCAGTACTTC.

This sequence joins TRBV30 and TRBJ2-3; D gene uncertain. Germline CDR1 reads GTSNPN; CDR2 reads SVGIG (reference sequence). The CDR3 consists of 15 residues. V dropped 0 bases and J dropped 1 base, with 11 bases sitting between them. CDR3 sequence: CAWSVLSGGTDTQYF. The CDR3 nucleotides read TGTGCCTGGAGTGTACTGTCCGGAGGCACAGATACGCAGTATTTT.

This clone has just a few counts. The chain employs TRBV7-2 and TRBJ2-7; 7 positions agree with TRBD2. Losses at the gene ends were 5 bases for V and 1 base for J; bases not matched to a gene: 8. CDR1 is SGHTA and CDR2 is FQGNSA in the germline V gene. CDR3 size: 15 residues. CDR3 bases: TGTGCCAGCAGCGAAACTAGCGCCGGGTCCTACGAGCAGTACTTC. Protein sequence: CASSETSAGSYEQYF.

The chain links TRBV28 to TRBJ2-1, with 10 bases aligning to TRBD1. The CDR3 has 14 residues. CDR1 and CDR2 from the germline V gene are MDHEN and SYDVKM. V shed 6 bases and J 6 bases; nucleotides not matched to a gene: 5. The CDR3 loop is CASRTGGETNEQFF. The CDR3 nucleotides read TGTGCCAGCAGGACAGGGGGCGAGACCAATGAGCAGTTCTTC. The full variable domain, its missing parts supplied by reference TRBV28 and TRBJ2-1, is DVKVTQSSRYLVKRTGEKVFLECVQDMDHENMFWYRQDPGLGLRLIYFSYDVKMKEKGDIPEGYSVSREKKERFSLILESASTNQTSMYLCASRTGGETNEQFFGPGTRLTVL.